The clone carrying this TCR beta chain was observed a handful of times. This CDR3 has 15 amino acids. The ends lost 0 bases at V and 12 bases at J; junction bases unmatched: 11. Germline V lookup: CDR1 LGHNA, CDR2 YNFKEQ. Two negative PCRs, clearance, or symptom resolution characterized the recovered Cohort 3 donors. The sample belongs to a study of blood T cell repertoires in COVID-19. Overall study context: Specimens from acute and convalescent COVID-19 originated in the United States, Italy and Spain. PBMCs, B-cell-depleted T cells, or T cells were the source of the cDNA or gDNA that made up the material.

Original analysis: Reference gene primer amplification yielded estimated nucleated cell counts. Method: immunoSEQ multiplex PCR; TCRdb's copy keeps in-frame clones and lacks some. The D gene and trimming were derived from the DNA, and the V and J assignments and clone size from that table. The sample lists 150,000 to 200,000 clones; roughly 82% were seen once. This TCR derives from a man in his fifties or sixties who had recovered from COVID-19. Sequences were obtained from PBMCs or T cells enriched from blood (not recorded which). V usage is TRBV4-2 and J usage is TRBJ2-7; 10 bases are shared with TRBD2. The CDR3 DNA reads as TGTGCCAGCAGCCAAGAGAAAAGCGGGAGGGCCAAACGGTACTTC. Translation gives CASSQEKSGRAKRYF.